This passage covers 15 T cell receptor beta chains from one sample sequenced in a study of CD8 T cells in Susac syndrome. An amount of RNA that ranged from roughly 0.5 to 1 ug was reverse transcribed with random hexamers. TCRdb passed the immunoSEQ multiplex PCR reads through MiXCR, listing each CDR3 protein once. Here the sample spans roughly 220,000 distinct CDR3 sequences, about 95% being singletons. What was sequenced was CD4+ T cells from PBMCs. The source of these receptors is a human donor with Susac syndrome.

The chain uses TRBV6-5 and TRBJ2-7; weak D call: TRBD1 (5 bases). Germline-derived CDR1 and CDR2 are MNHEY and SVGAGI. The CDR3 loop spans 13 amino acids. V shed 6 bases and J shed 2 bases, with 11 bases lying between them. The CDR3 here is CASSQTATYEQYF. The CDR3 bases are TGTGCCAGCAGCCAGACAGCCACCTACGAGCAGTACTTC.

V and J are TRBV5-6 and TRBJ1-1; D gene ambiguous. The CDR3 is 12 amino acids. Germline CDR1 SGHDT, CDR2 YYEEEE. Trimming shortened V by 3 bases and J by 4 bases, and 7 bases separated the two germline ends. The CDR3 region is CASSWISTEAFF. CDR3 nucleotide sequence: TGTGCCAGCAGCTGGATTAGCACTGAAGCTTTCTTT.

This clonotype has more than one count but fewer than ten. In DNA, the CDR3 is TGTGCCAGCAGCGTAGCGGGGGGCCTAAGCTACGAGCAGTACTTC. This codes for CASSVAGGLSYEQYF. The chain combines TRBV9 with TRBJ2-7; a possible D gene is TRBD2 (7 bases). This CDR3 is 15 amino acids long. With 0 bases removed from V and 3 bases from J, the gap between germline ends came to 13 bases. Germline assignment: CDR1 SGDLS and CDR2 YYNGEE.

This clonotype was counted once. The gene calls are TRBV6-5 and TRBJ1-2; TRBD1 matches at 8 bases. The CDR3 has 14 amino acids. After removal of 4 bases from V and 4 bases from J, the junction contained 5 bases not matched to a gene. Germline V lookup: CDR1 MNHEY, CDR2 SVGAGI. The CDR3 DNA sequence: TGTGCCAGCAGTTCGACAGGGGAGGCCTATGGCTACACCTTC. It codes for CASSSTGEAYGYTF.

V and J are TRBV2 and TRBJ1-4; no firm D call. V lost 7 bases to trimming and J lost 7 bases, with 10 bases between them. There are 12 residues in the CDR3. From germline, CDR1 is SNHLY and CDR2 FYNNEI. CDR3 nucleotides: TGTGCCAGCACCCAAGAGGGTGAAAAACTGTTTTTT. This sequence encodes CASTQEGEKLFF.

This chain uses TRBV20-1 with TRBJ2-5; the match to TRBD2 covers 10 bases. The CDR3 covers 16 residues. The V segment lost 3 bases and the J segment 3 bases; nucleotides outside the gene matches: 10. CDR1 and CDR2 from the germline V gene are DFQATT and SNEGSKA (reference sequence). The CDR3 coding sequence is TGCAGTGCTAGGGCCCGCCAGCGGGGGGGCGAAGAGACCCAGTACTTC. This gives the protein CSARARQRGGEETQYF.

The J gene is TRBJ1-1, the V gene TRBV4-1; D call uncertain. Germline loops: CDR1 MGHRA, CDR2 YSYEKL. Trimming left V 0 bases short and J 1 base short, with 6 bases between. The CDR3 runs 14 residues. In DNA, the CDR3 is TGCGCCAGCAGCCAAGATGGAACGAACACTGAAGCTTTCTTT. Its translation: CASSQDGTNTEAFF.

This sequence joins TRBV11-2 and TRBJ2-5; the D call may be TRBD1 or TRBD2 (5 bases each). CDR1 is SGHAT, CDR2 FQNNGV, per germline. V lost 5 bases, J lost 3 bases, and 13 bases lay in between. CDR3 length: 14 amino acids. In DNA form, the CDR3 reads TGTGCCAGCAGCCCAACCGGGGCGAAAGAGACCCAGTACTTC. It specifies CASSPTGAKETQYF.

The genes are TRBV20-1 and TRBJ2-5; D perhaps matches TRBD2 (7 bases). The germline V and J ends were trimmed by 3 bases and 5 bases, with 28 bases remaining between them. The CDR3 runs to 18 residues. The germline V gene has CDR1 DFQATT and CDR2 SNEGSKA (reference sequence). The CDR3 nucleotides are TGCAGTGCTAGCGCAAGAGGAGGGCTAGGGGGGGCGTGGGAGACCCAGTACTTC. Translation gives CSASARGGLGGAWETQYF.

This chain joins TRBV29-1 and TRBJ2-5; unclear D gene. CDR1 and CDR2 from the germline V gene are SQVTM and ANQGSEA. This CDR3 region has 13 residues. V shed 2 bases and J shed 5 bases, with 12 bases lying between them. The CDR3: CSVELTNGETQYF. For the CDR3, the DNA is TGCAGCGTTGAACTAACAAATGGGGAGACCCAGTACTTC.

This chain uses TRBV6-5 with TRBJ2-2, with TRBD2 as a possible D gene (6 bases). The germline CDR1 and CDR2 sequences are MNHEY and SVGAGI. This CDR3 spans 15 amino acids. V was shortened by 2 bases and J by 6 bases, with 13 bases between the two germline ends. The DNA of the CDR3 is TGTGCCAGCAGTTACGGTACTAGCTACCCCGGGGAGCTGTTTTTT. Its translation: CASSYGTSYPGELFF.

This sequence joins TRBV6-5 and TRBJ1-6; 7 nucleotides agree with TRBD1. CDR1 MNHEY and CDR2 SVGAGI come from the germline V gene. This CDR3 spans 14 amino acids. Trimming at V came to 5 bases and at J to 5 bases, leaving 3 bases not matched to a gene. CDR3 in DNA: TGTGCCAGCAGTCGACAGGGCGATAATTCACCCCTCCACTTT. This gives the protein CASSRQGDNSPLHF.

This rearrangement joins TRBV28 to TRBJ1-2; D is ambiguous. The V and J ends lost 4 bases and 0 bases respectively, with 12 bases between them. CDR1 is MDHEN, CDR2 SYDVKM, per germline. The CDR3 consists of 15 residues. This chain's CDR3 is CASSSPSATNYGYTF. The CDR3 region has the DNA TGTGCCAGCAGTTCGCCCTCGGCAACTAACTATGGCTACACCTTC.

The rearrangement uses TRBV20-1 and TRBJ2-3; TRBD1 or TRBD2 may be the D gene (5 bases each). Trimming stripped 3 bases from V and 0 bases from J, with 13 bases between. The CDR3 is 15 residues long. Germline V gene data show CDR1 as DFQATT and CDR2 as SNEGSKA (reference sequence). The CDR3 coding sequence is TGCAGTGCTAGGGGGGACCGCCCCAGCACAGATACGCAGTATTTT. Amino acids: CSARGDRPSTDTQYF.

This clonotype appeared a single time. This chain's CDR3 is CATSDGDLTREAFF. The CDR3 DNA follows: TGTGCCACCAGTGATGGGGACCTAACCCGTGAAGCTTTCTTT. The chain employs TRBV24-1 and TRBJ1-1; weak D call: TRBD1 (5 bases). The V gene's germline CDR1 is KGHDR and CDR2 SFDVKD. V gave up 3 bases and J gave up 7 bases, with 14 bases separating them. The CDR3 length is 14 residues.